Given below is one TCR beta chain in context. The CDR3 loop spans 18 amino acids. V lost 0 bases, J lost 0 bases, and 5 bases stayed unmatched. Germline V gene data show CDR1 as LNHNV and CDR2 as YYDKDF (reference sequence). This entry belongs to a study of blood T cell repertoires in COVID-19. Study at large: The United States, Italy and Spain were the sources of the acute and convalescent COVID-19 samples. PBMCs, B-cell-depleted T cells, or T cells provided the cDNA or gDNA that made up the material.

This table comes from immunoSEQ multiplex PCR, and its TCRdb copy is limited to in-frame clones, with some not included. The table shows about 180,000 clones, with approximately 80% occurring only once. The TCR sequence derives from a human donor in a cohort sampled during active COVID-19. The rearrangement links TRBV15 to TRBJ2-1, with 10 bases matching TRBD2. The sample was peripheral blood. The CDR3 reads CATSRELAGLSSYNEQFF. The DNA of the CDR3 is TGTGCCACCAGCAGAGAACTAGCGGGGTTAAGCTCCTACAATGAGCAGTTCTTC.